The 31 T cell receptor beta chains below all came from one sample that was sequenced in a study of T cells after yellow fever vaccination. In TCRdb, the 5' RACE reads were re-called with MiXCR into one record per CDR3 protein. The sample has 500,000 to 650,000 distinct CDR3 sequences; about 12% are singletons. The sample was PBMCs, taken on the day of the yellow fever booster vaccination. These receptors all come from a man aged 25-45 years who received the YFV17D yellow fever vaccine.

The chain combines TRBV7-2 with TRBJ2-7; 11 nucleotides line up with TRBD1. Germline CDR1 reads SGHTA; CDR2 reads FQGNSA. The J segment lost 2 bases and the V segment lost 5 bases, leaving 5 bases of the junction unmatched. This CDR3 contains 15 residues. The CDR3 DNA is TGTGCCAGCAGCAGGGGACAGGGGGTCGCCTACGAGCAGTACTTC. It codes for CASSRGQGVAYEQYF. Complete variable domain (other parts from reference TRBV7-2 and TRBJ2-7): GAGVSQSPSNKVTEKGKDVELRCDPISGHTALYWYRQSLGQGLEFLIYFQGNSAPDKSGLPSDRFSAERTGGSVSTLTIQRTQQEDSAVYLCASSRGQGVAYEQYFGPGTRLTVT.

This clonotype was seen a handful of times. J is TRBJ2-5 and V is TRBV7-8; D may be TRBD1 or TRBD2 (7 bases each). The V gene's germline CDR1 is SGHVS and CDR2 FQNEAQ. Trimming took 2 bases from V and 2 from J, leaving 12 bases between them. This CDR3 has 15 amino acids. The CDR3 DNA follows: TGTGCCAGCAGCTTACAGGGGGAGGGGCAAGAGACCCAGTACTTC. Its translation is CASSLQGEGQETQYF. Drawing the rest from reference TRBV7-8 and TRBJ2-5, the complete variable domain is GAGVSQSPRYKVAKRGQDVALRCDPISGHVSLFWYQQALGQGPEFLTYFQNEAQLDKSGLPSDRFFAERPEGSVSTLKIQRTQQEDSAVYLCASSLQGEGQETQYFGPGTRLLVL.

In its sample, this clonotype was seen many times. The CDR3: CATSDSDRGDNEQFF. The CDR3 DNA follows: TGTGCCACCAGTGATTCGGACAGGGGGGACAATGAGCAGTTCTTC. This chain connects TRBV24-1 to TRBJ2-1, with 10 bases that match TRBD1. The CDR3 loop spans 15 amino acids. V trimming: 2 bases; J trimming: 5 bases; junction bases outside the gene matches: 2. Germline assignment: CDR1 KGHDR and CDR2 SFDVKD.

This clonotype was counted between two and nine times. DNA of the CDR3: TGTGCCTGGAGGCAGGGGGCCTACAATGAGCAGTTCTTC. This translates into CAWRQGAYNEQFF. J is TRBJ2-1 and V is TRBV30; the match to TRBD1 covers 7 bases. From germline, CDR1 is GTSNPN and CDR2 SVGIG (reference sequence). The length of the CDR3 is 13 residues. The J segment lost 2 bases and the V segment lost 3 bases, leaving 1 base of the junction unmatched.

This clonotype was recorded many times. The chain is built from TRBV24-1 and TRBJ2-3, with D maybe TRBD1 (7 bases). With 7 bases removed from V and 2 bases from J, the gap between germline ends came to 12 bases. Per the germline V gene, CDR1 is KGHDR and CDR2 is SFDVKD. CDR3 length equals 14 residues. The CDR3 here is CATREGQHTDTQYF. The CDR3 DNA reads TGTGCCACCAGGGAGGGACAGCACACAGATACGCAGTATTTT.

This clonotype was observed a few times. The genes are TRBV6-2 or TRBV6-3 and TRBJ2-3; no definite D call. Germline CDR1 MNHEY, CDR2 SVGEGT. The CDR3 extends over 15 amino acids. The ends were cut back, 3 bases at V and 4 bases at J, with 14 bases in the middle. The CDR3 DNA reads TGTGCCAGCAGTTATTCCGGCGTTGGGTCAGATACGCAGTATTTT. This translates into CASSYSGVGSDTQYF.

V usage is TRBV20-1 and J usage is TRBJ1-5; the match to TRBD1 covers 8 bases. CDR3 length: 15 amino acids. With V trimmed by 4 bases and J by 5 bases, 10 bases remained unmatched. In germline, CDR1 is DFQATT, CDR2 SNEGSKA (reference sequence). The CDR3 reads CSAKRLGQAYQPQHF. Here the CDR3 DNA reads TGCAGTGCTAAGAGATTGGGACAGGCTTATCAGCCCCAGCATTTT.

This clonotype showed up just a few times. The chain links TRBV19 to TRBJ2-3; 10 nucleotides agree with TRBD2. The CDR3 runs 16 residues. V lost 5 bases, J lost 4 bases, and 9 bases stayed unmatched. In germline, CDR1 is LNHDA, CDR2 SQIVND (reference sequence). CDR3 coding DNA: TGTGCCAGTAGTTCCAAGCGGGAGGGCCTGGCAGATACGCAGTATTTT. Protein: CASSSKREGLADTQYF.

The chain joins TRBV6-5 to TRBJ2-3; the D gene could be TRBD1 or TRBD2 (5 bases each). The CDR3 contains 17 residues. V was shortened by 0 bases and J by 2 bases, with 15 bases between the two germline ends. Germline loops: CDR1 MNHEY, CDR2 SVGAGI. CDR3 in amino acids: CASSYSLKAGATDTQYF. The CDR3 coding sequence is TGTGCCAGCAGTTACTCTCTAAAAGCCGGGGCCACAGATACGCAGTATTTT.

V gene TRBV20-1 combines with J gene TRBJ2-1, with TRBD2 identical over 12 bases. The CDR3 runs to 15 residues. After removal of 6 bases from V and 8 bases from J, the junction contained 11 bases not matched to a gene. Germline assignment: CDR1 DFQATT and CDR2 SNEGSKA (reference sequence). This CDR3 is CSALFPSGRVDEQFF. The CDR3 nucleotides read TGCAGTGCCCTATTTCCTAGCGGGAGGGTTGATGAGCAGTTCTTC.

The rearrangement joins TRBV20-1 to TRBJ2-3; D gene ambiguous. Between the trimmed V and J ends, which lost 3 bases and 4 bases, there was a span of 8 bases. The CDR3 contains 12 residues. Germline V lookup: CDR1 DFQATT, CDR2 SNEGSKA (reference sequence). CDR3 amino acids: CSASNPSDTQYF. The CDR3 nucleotides read TGCAGTGCTAGCAATCCGTCAGATACGCAGTATTTT.

The V call is TRBV2, the J call TRBJ2-7; perhaps TRBD1 as D (6 bases). The V end was cut by 7 bases, the J end by 0 bases, with 13 bases between. This CDR3 spans 14 amino acids. Looked up from germline, CDR1 is SNHLY and CDR2 is FYNNEI. The CDR3 nucleotides are TGTGCCAGCATAAAACAGGGATCCTCCTACGAGCAGTACTTC. Its translation: CASIKQGSSYEQYF.

This clonotype came up a few times. The chain has TRBV20-1 and TRBJ1-2, with a possible D match to TRBD1 (6 bases). The germline V and J ends were trimmed by 4 bases and 1 base, with 25 bases remaining between them. This CDR3 is built from 18 residues. CDR1 and CDR2 from the germline V gene are DFQATT and SNEGSKA (reference sequence). CDR3 residues: CSANDLQGSRAGNYGYTF. DNA of the CDR3: TGCAGTGCTAACGATCTTCAGGGGAGTCGGGCTGGTAACTATGGCTACACCTTC.

This clonotype occurred a few times. V and J are TRBV5-1 and TRBJ2-3; 12 nucleotides agree with TRBD2. Germline-derived CDR1 and CDR2 are SGHRS and YFSETQ. J gave up 3 bases and V 1 base, and 3 bases lay outside the gene matches. The CDR3 runs 16 residues. DNA of the CDR3: TGCGCCAGCAGCTTGAGACTAGCGGGAGCTACAGATACGCAGTATTTT. Residues: CASSLRLAGATDTQYF.

There are a few counts of this clonotype. The genes are TRBV7-2 and TRBJ2-5; D uncertain. This CDR3 is 14 amino acids long. V lost 2 bases and J lost 4, with 11 bases in between. Germline CDR1 and CDR2: SGHTA and FQGNSA. CDR3 sequence: CASSLFLSGETQYF. CDR3 DNA sequence: TGTGCCAGCAGCTTATTCCTGTCAGGAGAGACCCAGTACTTC.

The chain carries TRBV20-1 and TRBJ2-1; D gene uncertain. This CDR3 is 11 amino acids long. Germline V gene data show CDR1 as DFQATT and CDR2 as SNEGSKA (reference sequence). Trimming stripped 1 base from V and 10 bases from J, with 8 bases between. CDR3 region: CSARVANEQFF. In nucleotides, the CDR3 is TGCAGTGCTAGAGTAGCCAACGAGCAGTTCTTC.

Only a few counts were recorded for this clonotype. V gene TRBV20-1 combines with J gene TRBJ2-7; TRBD2 might be the D (6 bases). Germline V gene lookup returns CDR1 DFQATT and CDR2 SNEGSKA (reference sequence). The length of the CDR3 is 16 residues. V lost 1 base and J 1 base, leaving 17 bases between the germline ends. The CDR3 here is CSARAHGGAQSYEQYF. CDR3 coding DNA: TGCAGTGCTAGAGCCCACGGGGGAGCTCAATCCTACGAGCAGTACTTC.

The J gene is TRBJ1-1, the V gene TRBV10-3; 7 bases fit TRBD1. Trimming at V came to 7 bases and at J to 4 bases, leaving 9 bases not matched to a gene. This CDR3 comprises 14 residues. Germline V CDR1 and CDR2: ENHRY, SYGVKD. The CDR3 here is CAIKYRGGSTEAFF. In DNA, the CDR3 is TGTGCCATCAAGTACAGGGGAGGGAGCACTGAAGCTTTCTTT.

This chain links TRBV4-3 with TRBJ2-7; D may match TRBD1 or TRBD2 (5 bases each). The CDR3 totals 14 residues. Trimming pared 4 bases from V and 0 bases from J, leaving 10 bases between. The germline V gene encodes CDR1 LGHNA and CDR2 YSLEER. The CDR3 here is CASSPGRNSYEQYF. As DNA, the CDR3 is TGCGCCAGCAGCCCGGGACGGAACTCCTACGAGCAGTACTTC.

This clonotype came up many times. J is TRBJ1-2 and V is TRBV29-1, with no clear D. Germline CDR1 reads SQVTM; CDR2 reads ANQGSEA. Trimming pared 4 bases from V and 6 bases from J, leaving 9 bases between. This CDR3 comprises 11 residues. The CDR3 DNA follows: TGCAGCGTTGTTCTGGAAGATGGCTACACCTTC. This gives the protein CSVVLEDGYTF.

This clonotype was seen a single time. This CDR3 is CASSLITDEQFF. The CDR3 nucleotides are TGTGCCAGCAGCTTAATTACCGATGAGCAGTTCTTC. The chain couples TRBV7-2 to TRBJ2-1, with no clear D. This CDR3 is built from 12 residues. V was cut by 2 bases and J by 8 bases, with 7 bases left in between. Germline CDR1 and CDR2: SGHTA and FQGNSA.

V is TRBV7-2 and J is TRBJ2-3; D is perhaps TRBD1 (6 bases). The CDR3 length is 14 residues. V was cut by 4 bases and J by 2 bases, with 10 bases left in between. Germline CDR1 SGHTA, CDR2 FQGNSA. Written as DNA, the CDR3 is TGTGCCAGCAGCTGGGGACATGTCACAGATACGCAGTATTTT. Amino acid sequence: CASSWGHVTDTQYF. The entire variable domain, with the rest obtained from reference TRBV7-2 and TRBJ2-3, is as follows: GAGVSQSPSNKVTEKGKDVELRCDPISGHTALYWYRQSLGQGLEFLIYFQGNSAPDKSGLPSDRFSAERTGGSVSTLTIQRTQQEDSAVYLCASSWGHVTDTQYFGPGTRLTVL.

This clonotype has more than one count but fewer than ten. The chain combines TRBV4-3 with TRBJ2-7; the D gene is possibly TRBD1 (5 bases). V lost 0 bases to trimming and J lost 2 bases, with 14 bases between them. Germline V lookup: CDR1 LGHNA, CDR2 YSLEER. CDR3 length: 16 residues. This CDR3 reads CASSQDRATDTYEQYF. DNA of the CDR3: TGCGCCAGCAGCCAAGATCGGGCGACAGACACCTACGAGCAGTACTTC.

This clonotype was detected only a few times. The genes are TRBV12-3 or TRBV12-4 and TRBJ2-3; 7 bases fit TRBD2. The CDR3 spans 14 residues. The J segment lost 1 base and the V segment lost 6 bases, leaving 4 bases of the junction unmatched. CDR3 loop: CASRGGPGTDTQYF. CDR3 nucleotides: TGTGCCAGCAGGGGAGGGCCCGGCACAGATACGCAGTATTTT.

The chain has TRBV7-2 and TRBJ2-1; 7 positions match TRBD2. CDR3 length equals 16 residues. The germline CDR1 and CDR2 sequences are SGHTA and FQGNSA. V shed 2 bases and J 1 base; nucleotides not matched to a gene: 5. In nucleotides, the CDR3 is TGTGCCAGCAGCTTATACGCGGGAGCTTCCTACAATGAGCAGTTCTTC. Amino acids: CASSLYAGASYNEQFF.

The sample holds a few counts of this clonotype. The chain links TRBV20-1 to TRBJ1-1; TRBD1 is a possible D gene (5 bases). Looked up from germline, CDR1 is DFQATT and CDR2 is SNEGSKA (reference sequence). The length of the CDR3 is 15 residues. V lost 5 bases, J lost 3 bases, and 19 bases lay in between. CDR3 protein: CSAGGRGIRYTEAFF. The CDR3 region has the DNA TGCAGTGCTGGGGGGAGGGGTATTCGGTACACTGAAGCTTTCTTT.

This clonotype occurred many times. The CDR3 bases are TGTGCCAGCAGCCCGGGACTAGCGGGACTATACGAGCAGTACTTC. It translates to CASSPGLAGLYEQYF. This chain joins TRBV7-9 and TRBJ2-7, with 13 bases identical to TRBD2. The CDR3 consists of 15 residues. The ends lost 5 bases at V and 4 bases at J; junction bases unmatched: 5. Germline CDR1 SEHNR, CDR2 FQNEAQ (reference sequence).

This clonotype has a handful of counts. The J gene is TRBJ2-1, the V gene TRBV9, with 10 bases that match TRBD2. Unmatched junction bases numbered 9, after V lost 3 bases and J lost 6 bases. The CDR3 is 16 amino acids. Per germline, CDR1 SGDLS and CDR2 YYNGEE. As DNA, the CDR3 is TGTGCCAGCAGCGGATCTAGCGGGAGTGTTTTCAATGAGCAGTTCTTC. This sequence encodes CASSGSSGSVFNEQFF.

The rearrangement joins TRBV29-1 to TRBJ2-7, with TRBD1 as a possible D gene (5 bases). The CDR3 is 13 amino acids. Trimming took off 7 bases at V and 2 bases at J, with 15 bases between the two ends. Germline V gene sequence: CDR1 SQVTM, CDR2 ANQGSEA. The CDR3 sequence is CSAQDGYTYEQYF. The CDR3 region has the DNA TGCAGCGCACAGGACGGGTACACCTACGAGCAGTACTTC.

This clonotype has more than one count but fewer than ten. The chain employs TRBV7-9 and TRBJ2-5, with D perhaps TRBD2 (6 bases). Looked up from germline, CDR1 is SEHNR and CDR2 is FQNEAQ (reference sequence). The CDR3 has 14 residues. Trimming took 5 bases from V and 0 from J, leaving 10 bases between them. Written as DNA, the CDR3 is TGTGCCAGCAGCGCTCTAGCGAACCAAGAGACCCAGTACTTC. Translating gives CASSALANQETQYF.

This chain joins TRBV20-1 and TRBJ1-5; D is undetermined. Trimming removed 4 bases at V and 1 base at J, with 8 bases between. The CDR3 runs 13 residues. Germline V gives CDR1 DFQATT, CDR2 SNEGSKA (reference sequence). CDR3 nucleotide sequence: TGCAGTGCTAAGAGTGTCAGCAATCAGCCCCAGCATTTT. It specifies CSAKSVSNQPQHF.